Listed below are T cell receptor beta chains from one sample, sequenced in a study of beta chain features in type 1 diabetes. TCRdb keeps only in-frame clones here, not all; method: immunoSEQ multiplex PCR. The profile shows some 120,000 clones, around a sixth of them singletons. The sequenced sample was central memory CD4+ T cells from blood. Every receptor here comes from a man aged 18 to 35 with type 1 diabetes. Each CDR3 is given with its conserved first and last residue. D genes are given only for firm matches. Expanded clones get a size class; other rows say once, few or many, or leave the size out.

j_call clone_size d_call v_call cdr3_aa cdr3_nt
TRBJ1-1 medium-sized - TRBV9 CASSRPGAINTEAFF TGTGCCAGCAGTCGCCCAGGGGCGATAAACACTGAAGCTTTCTTT
TRBJ2-1 - - TRBV7-2 CASSSPVGDNNEQFF TGTGCCAGCAGCTCCCCGGTGGGGGACAACAATGAGCAGTTCTTC
TRBJ2-3 - - TRBV7-2 CASSFLDTQYF TGTGCCAGCAGCTTCCTAGATACGCAGTATTTT
TRBJ2-4 - - TRBV30 CAWSVSNIQYF TGTGCCTGGAGTGTCTCAAACATTCAGTACTTC
TRBJ1-4 - - TRBV4-1 CASSQDLGKLFF TGCGCCAGCAGCCAAGATTTGGGGAAACTGTTTTTT
TRBJ2-5 - - TRBV29-1 CSVGETQYF TGCAGCGTTGGAGAGACCCAGTACTTC
TRBJ2-1 many - TRBV29-1 CSVGYNEQFF TGCAGCGTTGGTTACAATGAGCAGTTCTTC
TRBJ1-1 - TRBD1 TRBV5-1 CASSPGTAKNTEAFF TGCGCCAGCAGCCCGGGGACAGCGAAGAACACTGAAGCTTTCTTT
TRBJ1-5 many - TRBV7-8 CASSIQGGGGNQPQHF TGTGCCAGCAGCATACAGGGAGGCGGCGGCAATCAGCCCCAGCATTTT
TRBJ2-1 few TRBD2 TRBV5-6 CASSSSGASYNEQFF TGTGCCAGCAGCTCGAGCGGGGCCTCCTACAATGAGCAGTTCTTC
TRBJ1-1 few - TRBV2 CASCADTEAFF TGTGCCAGCTGCGCGGACACTGAAGCTTTCTTT
TRBJ2-3 - TRBD1 TRBV11-3 CASSRDSSTDTQYF TGTGCCAGCAGCCGGGACAGTAGCACAGATACGCAGTATTTT
TRBJ1-2 few TRBD1 TRBV4-3 CASSQGDRQGIDGYTF TGCGCCAGCAGCCAGGGCGATCGACAGGGGATAGATGGCTACACCTTC
TRBJ2-1 few TRBD2 TRBV28 CATGSGGAYNEQFF TGTGCCACCGGTAGCGGGGGGGCCTACAATGAGCAGTTCTTC
TRBJ1-5 - TRBD1 TRBV30 CAWNRGGQPQHF TGTGCCTGGAACAGGGGTGGGCAGCCCCAGCATTTT
TRBJ1-1 - - TRBV7-2 CASSSRFGGNTEAFF TGTGCCAGCAGCTCCCGCTTTGGGGGGAACACTGAAGCTTTCTTT
TRBJ2-5 - - TRBV10-2 CASAPSFKETQYF TGCGCCTCCGCACCTTCGTTTAAAGAGACCCAGTACTTC
TRBJ2-7 few TRBD2 TRBV29-1 CSVKLSGGNYEQYF TGCAGCGTGAAATTATCGGGGGGTAACTACGAGCAGTACTTC
TRBJ2-7 few - TRBV11-2 CASSLGRTEQYF TGTGCCAGCAGCTTGGGGCGGACCGAGCAGTACTTC
TRBJ2-5 few - TRBV29-1 CSGQGLGETQYF TGCAGCGGCCAGGGGTTAGGAGAGACCCAGTACTTC
TRBJ2-7 - - TRBV7-2 CASSLEEGTARDF TGTGCCAGCAGCTTGGAGGAAGGGACCGCGAGGGACTTC
TRBJ2-7 once - TRBV7-2 CASSLEVGLFYEQYF TGTGCCAGCAGCTTAGAAGTGGGCCTTTTCTACGAGCAGTACTTC
TRBJ2-5 few - TRBV5-4 CASSLAGEVVYF TGTGCCAGCAGCTTGGCCGGTGAGGTAGTATACTTC
TRBJ1-4 many - TRBV5-4 CASSRNREDEKLFF TGTGCCAGCAGCCGGAACAGGGAGGATGAAAAACTGTTTTTT
TRBJ2-1 few TRBD2 TRBV7-2 CASSPHPLAGGNYEQFF TGTGCCAGCAGCCCTCACCCACTAGCGGGAGGTAACTATGAGCAGTTCTTC
TRBJ2-5 few - TRBV19 CASSLDQGQETQYF TGTGCCAGTAGTCTCGACCAGGGGCAAGAGACCCAGTACTTC
TRBJ2-1 - - TRBV27 CASAAARDGVSYNEQFF TGTGCCAGCGCCGCTGCTCGGGACGGCGTCTCCTACAATGAGCAGTTCTTC
TRBJ1-2 - - TRBV30 CASDRSFYGYTF TGTGCGTCCGACAGGAGCTTCTATGGCTACACCTTC
TRBJ1-6 - - TRBV5-1 CASSLIDLNSPLHF TGCGCCAGCAGCTTGATAGACCTAAATTCACCCCTCCACTTT
TRBJ2-7 few - TRBV2 CASSTGPYEQYF TGTGCCAGCTCGACGGGGCCCTACGAGCAGTACTTC